The 8 T cell receptor beta chains below come from one sample, sequenced in a study of blood T cell repertoires in COVID-19. Using immunoSEQ multiplex PCR, the repertoire was profiled, and TCRdb retains in-frame clones only, with some absent. This table has approximately 250,000 clones, roughly 88% appearing once. The sequenced sample was PBMCs or T cells enriched from blood (not recorded which). These receptor sequences come from a woman aged 40 to 50 with acute COVID-19.

This clone turned up a few times. The chain is built from TRBV7-3 and TRBJ1-2; 9 bases align to TRBD1. Trimming removed 5 bases from V and 8 bases from J; junction bases left unmatched: 9. CDR1 is SGHTA, CDR2 FQGTGA, per germline. The CDR3 is 14 amino acids. The CDR3 spells CASSPTGQGEGYTF. CDR3 in DNA: TGTGCCAGCAGCCCGACGGGACAGGGTGAGGGCTACACCTTC.

The genes are TRBV11-3 and TRBJ1-2; D perhaps matches TRBD1 (5 bases). Germline loops: CDR1 SGHNT, CDR2 YENEEA. With 1 base removed from V and 0 bases from J, the gap between germline ends came to 15 bases. This CDR3 region has 17 residues. The CDR3 coding sequence is TGTGCCAGCAGCTTAGCCGGTATCGGGGGAGCTAACTATGGCTACACCTTC. Its translation: CASSLAGIGGANYGYTF.

The rearrangement links TRBV6-5 to TRBJ1-1; 7 bases fit TRBD1. V gave up 0 bases and J gave up 4 bases; unmatched junction bases: 5. The germline gives CDR1 MNHEY, CDR2 SVGAGI. The CDR3 covers 15 residues. This CDR3 is CASSYSGSGGTEAFF. The CDR3 DNA reads TGTGCCAGCAGTTACTCGGGTTCAGGGGGCACTGAAGCTTTCTTT.

The chain combines TRBV10-2 with TRBJ2-7, with 9 nucleotides matching TRBD2. Trimming cost V 6 bases and J 2 bases; bases outside gene matches: 8. The CDR3 spans 15 residues. Germline V CDR1 and CDR2: WSHSY, SAAADI. CDR3 in DNA: TGCGCCAGCAGGCCCGCTAGCGGGATACCCTACGAGCAGTACTTC. As protein: CASRPASGIPYEQYF.

V gene TRBV14 combines with J gene TRBJ2-1; D ambiguous. CDR1 and CDR2 from the germline V gene are SGHDN and FVKESK. V was trimmed by 0 bases and J by 2 bases, leaving 11 bases between them. The length of the CDR3 is 16 residues. The CDR3 DNA reads TGTGCCAGCAGCCAAGAAGAGAGGAACACCTACAATGAGCAGTTCTTC. Encoded protein: CASSQEERNTYNEQFF.

V and J are TRBV6-1 and TRBJ1-2, with 7 bases identical to TRBD1. The CDR3 has 13 residues. CDR1 and CDR2 from the germline V gene are MNHNS and SASEGT. Trimming cost V 3 bases and J 8 bases; bases outside gene matches: 6. CDR3 region: CASSDLDRVGYTF. CDR3 DNA sequence: TGTGCCAGCAGTGACCTTGACAGGGTCGGCTACACCTTC.

The gene calls are TRBV19 and TRBJ2-7; the match to TRBD2 covers 13 bases. This CDR3 comprises 15 residues. CDR1 LNHDA and CDR2 SQIVND come from the germline V gene (reference sequence). The junction had 10 bases not matched to a gene; V was cut back by 10 bases and J by 4 bases. This CDR3 reads CATSTSGRAYYEQYF. The DNA for the CDR3 is TGTGCCACCTCAACTAGCGGGAGGGCCTATTACGAGCAGTACTTC.

This clone came up once. The chain links TRBV19 to TRBJ1-5; maybe TRBD1 (5 bases). The germline CDR1 and CDR2 sequences are LNHDA and SQIVND (reference sequence). Trimming left V 3 bases short and J 3 bases short, with 18 bases between. The CDR3 has 17 amino acids. CDR3 DNA sequence: TGTGCCAGTAGTATTACGTCTTTCGGTGGGGCCAATCAGCCCCAGCATTTT. Translation: CASSITSFGGANQPQHF.